The 13 T cell receptor beta chains listed next were all sequenced from one sample in a study of patients and donors after allogeneic stem cell transplantation. TCRdb ran MiXCR on the RT-PCR reads and lists one entry per CDR3 protein. The sample comprises fewer than 250,000 distinct CDR3 sequences, about 14% of which are singletons, and around a tenth rests with the top ten. Sequencing was carried out using blood, either unsorted or a sorted T cell fraction (not recorded which). The source of these receptors is a human donor who was either an allogeneic HSCT recipient or a stem cell or donor lymphocyte infusion donor (not recorded which). It is not recorded whose cells these are; they may come from a transplant donor.

Only a few counts were recorded for this clonotype. The J gene is TRBJ1-3, the V gene TRBV4-1; TRBD1 might be the D (5 bases). The CDR3 contains 14 residues. Trimming stripped 4 bases from V and 7 bases from J, with 14 bases between. The germline V gene encodes CDR1 MGHRA and CDR2 YSYEKL. The chain's CDR3 is CASSRGTTGNTIYF. CDR3 in DNA: TGCGCCAGCAGCCGCGGGACGACGGGGAACACCATATATTTT.

There are many counts of this clonotype. This CDR3 is CASNSLAGGKDEQFF. As DNA, the CDR3 is TGTGCCAGCAATAGCCTAGCGGGGGGCAAGGATGAGCAGTTCTTC. The V and J genes are TRBV28 and TRBJ2-1, with 11 bases lining up with TRBD2. Germline CDR1 MDHEN, CDR2 SYDVKM. The CDR3 loop spans 15 amino acids. V was pared by 7 bases and J by 8 bases, with 10 bases of the junction left unmatched.

The chain recombines TRBV11-2 with TRBJ1-3; D gene uncertain. Trimming took off 5 bases at V and 4 bases at J, with 12 bases between the two ends. CDR3 length: 14 residues. Germline V lookup: CDR1 SGHAT, CDR2 FQNNGV. The DNA of the CDR3 is TGTGCCAGCAGCCCCAACTTCGTCGGAAACACCATATATTTT. This gives the protein CASSPNFVGNTIYF.

This clonotype was seen a handful of times. This rearrangement joins TRBV4-1 to TRBJ2-3, with unresolved D. CDR1 is MGHRA and CDR2 is YSYEKL in the germline V gene. This CDR3 has 12 residues. Trimming left V 7 bases short and J 7 bases short, with 12 bases between. The CDR3 sequence: CASIVPMYTQYF. CDR3 coding DNA: TGCGCCAGCATTGTCCCCATGTATACGCAGTATTTT.

The CDR3: CATIGEPQHF. In DNA, the CDR3 is TGTGCCACCATAGGTGAGCCCCAGCATTTT. The genes are TRBV24-1 and TRBJ1-5; D gene uncertain. The V gene's germline CDR1 is KGHDR and CDR2 SFDVKD. The CDR3 covers 10 residues. V lost 8 bases and J 8 bases, leaving 6 bases between the germline ends.

This clonotype was found many times. The V call is TRBV24-1, the J call TRBJ2-3; TRBD1 agrees at 8 bases. The CDR3 runs 16 residues. The germline gives CDR1 KGHDR, CDR2 SFDVKD. V shed 0 bases, J shed 6 bases, and the junction held 7 bases outside the gene matches. The CDR3 coding sequence is TGTGCCACCAGTGATTTGGGACAGGGTGGTTTGGATACGCAGTATTTT. Its protein product is CATSDLGQGGLDTQYF.

This clonotype was observed many times. The chain uses TRBV19 and TRBJ1-3; D not certain. The germline gives CDR1 LNHDA, CDR2 SQIVND (reference sequence). The length of the CDR3 is 16 residues. Trimming pared 8 bases from V and 0 bases from J, leaving 17 bases between. The CDR3 loop is CASGKKRSHSGNTIYF. The CDR3, as DNA: TGTGCCAGTGGCAAAAAACGGTCACACTCTGGAAACACCATATATTTT.

The genes are TRBV14 and TRBJ1-1; no firm D call. Germline V lookup: CDR1 SGHDN, CDR2 FVKESK. The CDR3 length is 12 residues. V lost 1 base to trimming and J lost 9 bases, with 9 bases between them. CDR3 in amino acids: CASSQGAQKAFF. The CDR3 DNA reads TGTGCCAGCAGCCAAGGGGCTCAAAAAGCTTTCTTT.

This clonotype was seen at least ten times. The J gene is TRBJ2-3, the V gene TRBV5-1; a possible D gene is TRBD2 (6 bases). Germline V gene lookup returns CDR1 SGHRS and CDR2 YFSETQ. Trimming took off 2 bases at V and 1 base at J, with 14 bases between the two ends. The CDR3 loop spans 16 amino acids. The CDR3 bases are TGCGCCAGCAGCTTCACCGGGACTCCACGCACAGATACGCAGTATTTT. Its protein product is CASSFTGTPRTDTQYF.

This chain links TRBV12-3 or TRBV12-4 with TRBJ2-7; the D call may be TRBD1 or TRBD2 (5 bases each). This CDR3 has 12 residues. V lost 5 bases, J lost 3 bases, and 8 bases lay in between. CDR3 residues: CASSRGRYEQYF. The CDR3 region has the DNA TGTGCCAGCAGTCGGGGACGCTACGAGCAGTACTTC.

This clonotype showed up many times. The chain links TRBV5-4 to TRBJ2-4, with 7 nucleotides matching TRBD2. With V trimmed by 4 bases and J by 4 bases, 11 bases remained unmatched. CDR1 and CDR2 (germline): SGHNT, YYREEE (reference sequence). The CDR3 runs 16 residues. The CDR3 region has the DNA TGTGCCAGCAGCCGGGAGGAGAGGGGCTCTAAAAACATTCAGTACTTC. It encodes CASSREERGSKNIQYF.

The chain carries TRBV2 and TRBJ2-5; 11 bases line up with TRBD1. The CDR3 runs 14 residues. CDR1 and CDR2 from the germline V gene are SNHLY and FYNNEI. The trim removed 7 bases at V and 8 bases at J, leaving 9 bases unmatched. CDR3 amino acids: CASKGQGEDETQYF. The CDR3 DNA reads as TGTGCCAGCAAGGGACAGGGGGAAGATGAAACCCAGTACTTC.

The J gene is TRBJ2-5, the V gene TRBV5-1; TRBD1 matches 8 bases. The germline V gene encodes CDR1 SGHRS and CDR2 YFSETQ. After removal of 5 bases from V and 4 bases from J, the junction contained 13 bases not matched to a gene. The CDR3 runs 16 residues. CDR3 in DNA: TGCGCCAGCAGGCCTAACCTTATACAGGGGGGAGAGACCCAGTACTTC. Translating gives CASRPNLIQGGETQYF.